This record covers a single T cell receptor (beta chain). Its antigen remains unknown. These data belong to a study of stem cell transplantation in POMP-related autoinflammatory disease. Study-level information: Hypothesis: faulty thymoproteasomes impair CD8+ T-cell selection, skewing TRB repertoires.

Prominent immunodeficiency with autoinflammation defined PRAID. General observations from the study: PRAID patients trended toward lower TRB diversity and higher clonality in all analyzed T-cell subsets. Fewer unique TRB V-J gene pairings were identified in patients with PRAID.

TCRdb's table, derived via immunoSEQ multiplex PCR, lists solely in-frame clones and lacks some. The sample has 68,000 or so clones, approximately 90% seen once. The CDR3 length is 13 residues. Trimming removed 4 bases at V and 5 bases at J, with 13 bases between. Germline V gene lookup returns CDR1 SQVTM and CDR2 ANQGSEA. The sequence was obtained from a human patient with POMP-related autoinflammation and immune dysregulation (PRAID). A share of the T cells may be of graft donor origin. This chain joins TRBV29-1 and TRBJ2-3, with a weak D call TRBD2 (5 bases). Sequences were derived from CD4+ T cells from PBMCs, sampled after stem cell transplantation. CDR3 loop: CSVAREGGDTQYF. The CDR3 DNA is TGCAGCGTTGCACGGGAAGGAGGAGATACGCAGTATTTT.